The 17 T cell receptor beta chains given below trace back to one sample, sequenced in a study of immune evolution from preneoplasia to lung adenocarcinoma. The data were produced by immunoSEQ multiplex PCR, yet TCRdb's version contains in-frame clones alone and is incomplete. Here the sample spans about 3,900 clones, about 90% being singletons. The sample was FFPE minimally invasive lung adenocarcinoma tissue. These receptors were collected from a donor older than 65 with lung adenocarcinoma.

The chain recombines TRBV30 with TRBJ1-1, with TRBD1 matching 7 bases. V gave up 5 bases and J gave up 3 bases; unmatched junction bases: 9. Germline CDR1 GTSNPN, CDR2 SVGIG (reference sequence). The CDR3 runs to 14 residues. CDR3 bases: TGTGCCTGGCTACGGCAGGGGGGGCACACTGAAGCTTTCTTT. Translated: CAWLRQGGHTEAFF.

The chain joins TRBV19 to TRBJ1-2; the D is unclear. In germline, CDR1 is LNHDA, CDR2 SQIVND (reference sequence). The CDR3 is 13 amino acids. The germline V and J ends were trimmed by 3 bases and 2 bases, with 7 bases remaining between them. The CDR3 region has the DNA TGTGCCAGTAGTATTGGGCTGAACTATGGCTACACCTTC. Protein product: CASSIGLNYGYTF. The full variable domain, its missing parts supplied by reference TRBV19 and TRBJ1-2, is DGGITQSPKYLFRKEGQNVTLSCEQNLNHDAMYWYRQDPGQGLRLIYYSQIVNDFQKGDIAEGYSVSREKKESFPLTVTSAQKNPTAFYLCASSIGLNYGYTFGSGTRLTVV.

This chain links TRBV7-3 with TRBJ2-5; possible D gene TRBD2, 6 bases. Trimming left V 4 bases short and J 1 base short, with 10 bases between. The CDR3 sequence is 14 residues long. CDR1 and CDR2 (germline): SGHTA, FQGTGA. CDR3 residues: CASSYGGSQETQYF. CDR3 DNA: TGTGCCAGCAGCTATGGGGGGAGCCAAGAGACCCAGTACTTC.

The J gene is TRBJ2-2, the V gene TRBV6-1; D is ambiguous. This CDR3 is built from 14 residues. V lost 6 bases to trimming and J lost 4 bases, with 12 bases between them. Germline CDR1 reads MNHNS; CDR2 reads SASEGT. The CDR3 protein is CASSFLVGTGELFF. CDR3 sequence (DNA): TGTGCCAGCAGCTTTCTAGTAGGCACCGGGGAGCTGTTTTTT.

This clone is classed as large. The rearrangement links TRBV5-1 to TRBJ2-7, with D unresolved. V shed 5 bases and J shed 3 bases, with 6 bases lying between them. Germline V gene data show CDR1 as SGHRS and CDR2 as YFSETQ. CDR3 length: 11 residues. The CDR3 is CASRDFYEQYF. The DNA for the CDR3 is TGCGCCAGCAGAGACTTCTACGAGCAGTACTTC.

The chain carries TRBV2 and TRBJ1-5, with 10 bases aligning to TRBD1. There are 16 residues in the CDR3. V dropped 6 bases and J dropped 8; count of bases not matched to a gene: 13. The germline CDR1 and CDR2 sequences are SNHLY and FYNNEI. The CDR3 region is CASRTGQGSGGEPQHF. The CDR3 region has the DNA TGTGCCAGCAGGACGGGACAGGGGTCGGGGGGGGAGCCCCAGCATTTT.

As regards this clone: Within the sample, other DNA sequences also encode this same CDR3. V and J are TRBV20-1 and TRBJ1-1; D remains ambiguous. V gave up 6 bases and J gave up 1 base, with 6 bases separating them. The CDR3 sequence is 11 residues long. Germline assignment: CDR1 DFQATT and CDR2 SNEGSKA (reference sequence). CDR3 protein: CSALGNTEAFF. The CDR3, as DNA: TGCAGTGCCCTGGGGAACACTGAAGCTTTCTTT.

This clone was observed a single time. The chain joins TRBV27 to TRBJ2-7, with 9 bases lining up with TRBD2. Germline lookup yields CDR1 MNHEY and CDR2 SMNVEV (reference sequence). The V segment lost 7 bases and the J segment 2 bases; nucleotides outside the gene matches: 6. The CDR3 runs 14 residues. In DNA, the CDR3 is TGTGCCAGCAATCTAGCGGGACGACCCTACGAGCAGTACTTC. Encoded protein: CASNLAGRPYEQYF.

The chain is built from TRBV10-1 and TRBJ2-3; D is undetermined. From germline, CDR1 is WNHNN and CDR2 SYGVQD (reference sequence). The CDR3 covers 15 residues. Trimming cost V 0 bases and J 2 bases, with 9 bases left between them. The CDR3 sequence: CASSESLDPTDTQYF. The CDR3 DNA reads TGCGCCAGCAGTGAGTCGTTGGACCCCACAGATACGCAGTATTTT.

The chain joins TRBV9 to TRBJ1-5, with D possibly matching TRBD1 (5 bases). V was pared by 4 bases and J by 0 bases, with 8 bases between. This CDR3 has 14 residues. The germline V gene has CDR1 SGDLS and CDR2 YYNGEE. This chain's CDR3 is CASSLGGSNQPQHF. CDR3 bases: TGTGCCAGCAGCCTGGGGGGTAGCAATCAGCCCCAGCATTTT.

This sequence joins TRBV10-3 and TRBJ1-5; D ambiguous. V was shortened by 2 bases and J by 4 bases, with 6 bases between the two germline ends. Per the germline V gene, CDR1 is ENHRY and CDR2 is SYGVKD. The CDR3 runs 13 residues. The CDR3 region has the DNA TGTGCCATCAGTGAGGCAGGAAATCAGCCCCAGCATTTT. Amino acid sequence: CAISEAGNQPQHF.

The chain combines TRBV7-9 with TRBJ2-3; 8 nucleotides match TRBD2. CDR3 length: 16 amino acids. Germline lookup yields CDR1 SEHNR and CDR2 FQNEAQ (reference sequence). The ends lost 1 base at V and 0 bases at J; junction bases unmatched: 3. In DNA, the CDR3 is TGTGCCAGCAGCTTAGGAGCGGGAGCTAGCACAGATACGCAGTATTTT. The encoded protein is CASSLGAGASTDTQYF.

A note on this clone: At the DNA level, this CDR3 is encoded by other sequences in the same sample as well. J is TRBJ1-4 and V is TRBV4-1, with D uncertain. Looked up from germline, CDR1 is MGHRA and CDR2 is YSYEKL. Trimming took 0 bases from V and 3 from J, leaving 11 bases between them. The CDR3 totals 16 residues. CDR3 sequence: CASSQDRYRANEKLFF. DNA for the CDR3: TGCGCCAGCAGCCAAGACCGATACAGAGCTAATGAAAAACTGTTTTTT.

The rearrangement uses TRBV2 and TRBJ2-4; unclear D gene. CDR1 and CDR2 (germline): SNHLY, FYNNEI. This CDR3 is built from 14 residues. Trimming cost V 1 base and J 6 bases, with 10 bases left between them. In nucleotides, the CDR3 is TGTGCCAGCAGTGAAGAGAGAGGTTCAAACATTCAGTACTTC. It encodes CASSEERGSNIQYF. The full variable domain, its missing parts supplied by reference TRBV2 and TRBJ2-4, is EPEVTQTPSHQVTQMGQEVILRCVPISNHLYFYWYRQILGQKVEFLVSFYNNEISEKSEIFDDQFSVERPDGSNFTLKIRSTKLEDSAMYFCASSEERGSNIQYFGAGTRLSVL.

This clone was detected only a few times. V is TRBV5-6 and J is TRBJ1-5, with TRBD1 as a possible D gene (5 bases). Germline V gene data show CDR1 as SGHDT and CDR2 as YYEEEE. This CDR3 contains 12 residues. V was cut by 10 bases and J by 7 bases, with 15 bases left in between. CDR3 sequence: CAVGRRDQPQHF. DNA for the CDR3: TGTGCCGTGGGGCGACGGGACCAGCCCCAGCATTTT.

This rearrangement joins TRBV15 to TRBJ1-2; 10 nucleotides line up with TRBD1. CDR1 LNHNV and CDR2 YYDKDF come from the germline V gene (reference sequence). This CDR3 is 13 amino acids long. V lost 3 bases and J lost 6; bases outside the gene matches: 1. CDR3 coding DNA: TGTGCCACCAGCAGTGACAGGGGGCATGGCTACACCTTC. Translating it yields CATSSDRGHGYTF.

This sequence joins TRBV30 and TRBJ2-7, with TRBD1 matching 9 bases. Per the germline V gene, CDR1 is GTSNPN and CDR2 is SVGIG (reference sequence). The trim removed 5 bases at V and 3 bases at J, leaving 2 bases unmatched. The CDR3 sequence is 12 residues long. The DNA of the CDR3 is TGTGCCTGGGGGGACAGGGTCTACGAGCAGTACTTC. Amino acids: CAWGDRVYEQYF.